Here is one TCR beta chain with its context. Sequencing was performed with immunoSEQ multiplex PCR; in TCRdb, only in-frame clones are kept and a portion is missing. The sample holds about 240,000 clones, 70% to 90% seen once. This entry belongs to a study of cytomegalovirus exposure and HLA in healthy donors. A 120-subject validation cohort, separate from the approximately 670-subject first cohort, supplied the donors. The CDR3 sequence is 15 residues long. Germline V gene data show CDR1 as MNHEY and CDR2 as SMNVEV (reference sequence). The junction had 12 bases not matched to a gene; V was cut back by 5 bases and J by 8 bases.

This chain joins TRBV27 and TRBJ2-1, with 7 positions matching TRBD2. The sequence came from a woman in her 30s in good health and CMV-seropositive. Sequenced: PBMCs. CDR3 loop: CASSLKGGPLYEQFF. In DNA, the CDR3 is TGTGCCAGCAGTCTCAAGGGAGGGCCTTTGTATGAGCAGTTCTTC.